Listed here are 16 T cell receptor beta chains from one sample, sequenced in a study of cytomegalovirus exposure and HLA in healthy donors. PCR amplification relied on 60 Vbeta primers (plus 13 Jbeta primers). Only in-frame clones appear in the TCRdb table, and some are missing; sequencing was by immunoSEQ multiplex PCR. The table shows more than 55,000 clones, with approximately 80% occurring only once. The sequencing input was PBMCs. The receptors derive from a human donor in good health.

The genes are TRBV19 and TRBJ2-1; 9 nucleotides match TRBD1. Looked up from germline, CDR1 is LNHDA and CDR2 is SQIVND (reference sequence). This CDR3 has 17 residues. The V and J ends lost 1 base and 8 bases, in that order; junction bases with no gene match: 12. The CDR3 coding sequence is TGTGCCAGTAGTATAGTTCCCTTCGGGACAGGGAAGCATGAGCAGTTCTTC. Protein: CASSIVPFGTGKHEQFF.

V and J are TRBV13 and TRBJ2-7; TRBD2 aligns across 10 bases. The CDR3 totals 15 residues. The ends lost 6 bases at V and 0 bases at J; junction bases unmatched: 5. Germline V gives CDR1 PRHDT, CDR2 FYEKMQ (reference sequence). Written as DNA, the CDR3 is TGTGCCAGCAGGTTAACTAGCGGGGTCTCCTACGAGCAGTACTTC. Protein product: CASRLTSGVSYEQYF.

The J gene is TRBJ2-1, the V gene TRBV27, with TRBD2 matching over 8 bases. CDR1 MNHEY and CDR2 SMNVEV come from the germline V gene (reference sequence). Trimming cost V 6 bases and J 8 bases; bases outside gene matches: 12. The CDR3 totals 15 residues. The DNA of the CDR3 is TGTGCCAGCAGCCCTATAGCGGGGCCTTTTGATGAGCAGTTCTTC. Translation gives CASSPIAGPFDEQFF.

The rearrangement joins TRBV4-1 to TRBJ1-5; weak D call: TRBD1 (6 bases). CDR1 MGHRA and CDR2 YSYEKL come from the germline V gene. The CDR3 extends over 15 amino acids. Trimming shortened V by 1 base and J by 7 bases, and 14 bases separated the two germline ends. The CDR3 is CASSQVVRGDQPQHF. CDR3 coding DNA: TGCGCCAGCAGCCAAGTAGTCAGGGGCGACCAGCCCCAGCATTTT.

J is TRBJ2-1 and V is TRBV10-3, with 14 bases matching TRBD2. Per germline, CDR1 ENHRY and CDR2 SYGVKD. The CDR3 is made up of 16 amino acids. Unmatched junction bases numbered 7, after V lost 6 bases and J lost 6 bases. CDR3 in amino acids: CAIRGTGTSGSNEQFF. The DNA for the CDR3 is TGTGCCATCAGGGGGACCGGGACTAGCGGGAGCAATGAGCAGTTCTTC.

This clone showed up just a few times. The V gene is TRBV15, the J gene TRBJ2-5; D gene uncertain. V was pared by 0 bases and J by 5 bases, with 7 bases between. Germline lookup yields CDR1 LNHNV and CDR2 YYDKDF (reference sequence). The CDR3 length is 13 residues. CDR3 nucleotides: TGTGCCACCAGCAGAGAGCTTGCGGAGACCCAGTACTTC. This sequence encodes CATSRELAETQYF.

The gene calls are TRBV13 and TRBJ2-2; D remains ambiguous. The V end was cut by 2 bases, the J end by 2 bases, with 12 bases between. The CDR3 covers 16 residues. CDR1 PRHDT and CDR2 FYEKMQ come from the germline V gene (reference sequence). Written as DNA, the CDR3 is TGTGCCAGCAGCTTATCAGACTGGCGAAACACCGGGGAGCTGTTTTTT. It yields the protein CASSLSDWRNTGELFF.

The chain recombines TRBV23-1 with TRBJ1-3; a weak D match, TRBD1 (5 bases). TRBV23-1 is flagged as an ORF with uncertain function. V dropped 4 bases and J dropped 0 bases, with 13 bases sitting between them. The CDR3 runs 16 residues. The CDR3 here is CASSLIRALSGNTIYF. For the CDR3, the DNA is TGCGCCAGCAGTCTTATCAGGGCCCTCTCTGGAAACACCATATATTTT.

The V gene is TRBV29-1, the J gene TRBJ1-2; 10 nucleotides match TRBD1. V lost 7 bases, J lost 4 bases, and 6 bases stayed unmatched. Germline V gene sequence: CDR1 SQVTM, CDR2 ANQGSEA. This CDR3 comprises 13 residues. The CDR3 DNA sequence: TGCAGCGCGACAGGGGGCGAGGTCTATGGCTACACCTTC. This sequence encodes CSATGGEVYGYTF.

This clone is labeled medium-sized (0.01 to 0.1%). The CDR3 nucleotides read TGTGCCAGCGGCCAGGGGGCGCTTTCTGGGGCCAACGTCCTGACTTTC. This gives the protein CASGQGALSGANVLTF. The chain combines TRBV28 with TRBJ2-6, with 8 bases fitting TRBD1. The CDR3 covers 16 residues. V lost 8 bases to trimming and J lost 1 base; unmatched junction nucleotides: 7. Looked up from germline, CDR1 is MDHEN and CDR2 is SYDVKM.

This clone was seen only once. V gene TRBV4-1 combines with J gene TRBJ2-3; D not resolved. Per the germline V gene, CDR1 is MGHRA and CDR2 is YSYEKL. Trimming left V 1 base short and J 4 bases short, with 15 bases between. The CDR3 has 16 amino acids. The chain's CDR3 is CASSQVNLVAADTQYF. In nucleotides, the CDR3 is TGCGCCAGCAGCCAAGTCAACTTGGTAGCAGCAGATACGCAGTATTTT.

This clone was recorded once. The chain combines TRBV28 with TRBJ2-7, with 9 nucleotides matching TRBD2. V dropped 6 bases and J dropped 7; count of bases not matched to a gene: 16. The CDR3 contains 16 residues. Germline V CDR1 and CDR2: MDHEN, SYDVKM. The CDR3: CASRGGDSGSIWEQYF. The CDR3 DNA reads as TGTGCCAGCAGGGGGGGAGATAGCGGGAGCATCTGGGAGCAGTACTTC.

The chain joins TRBV28 to TRBJ2-2; 8 nucleotides line up with TRBD2. Germline V CDR1 and CDR2: MDHEN, SYDVKM. V dropped 6 bases and J dropped 8; count of bases not matched to a gene: 8. The CDR3 covers 14 residues. The CDR3 reads CASRPGLASGELFF. The CDR3 region has the DNA TGTGCCAGCAGACCCGGACTAGCCTCGGGGGAGCTGTTTTTT.

The chain employs TRBV10-3 and TRBJ2-7; a possible D gene is TRBD2 (7 bases). V dropped 11 bases and J dropped 2 bases, with 19 bases sitting between them. Per the germline V gene, CDR1 is ENHRY and CDR2 is SYGVKD. The CDR3 has 14 amino acids. CDR3 nucleotide sequence: TGTGCCTCAGGGGTTGCGGGAGCAACCTACGAGCAGTACTTC. Amino acid sequence: CASGVAGATYEQYF.

V is TRBV5-1 and J is TRBJ2-3; 11 bases are a match to TRBD2. The V gene's germline CDR1 is SGHRS and CDR2 YFSETQ. J gave up 0 bases and V 5 bases, and 11 bases lay outside the gene matches. CDR3 length: 18 amino acids. CDR3 sequence reads: CASRPRLAGMSSTDTQYF. The CDR3 bases are TGCGCCAGCAGACCTCGACTAGCGGGGATGTCTAGCACAGATACGCAGTATTTT.

This sequence joins TRBV7-2 and TRBJ2-3; perhaps TRBD1 as D (6 bases). The V end lost 7 bases, the J end lost 8 bases, and 22 bases lay between the germline ends. The CDR3 is made up of 15 amino acids. Germline V gene data show CDR1 as SGHTA and CDR2 as FQGNSA. The CDR3: CASITATPQGGTQYF. CDR3 in DNA: TGTGCCAGCATCACGGCTACTCCGCAAGGGGGTACGCAGTATTTT.